The sample holds a few counts of the clone carrying this TCR beta chain. V shed 3 bases, J shed 11 bases, and the junction held 10 bases outside the gene matches. The germline gives CDR1 MDHEN, CDR2 SYDVKM. CDR3 length: 15 amino acids. The data stem from a study of blood T cell repertoires in COVID-19. The protocol was immunoSEQ multiplex PCR, while the TCRdb copy is restricted to in-frame clones and leaves out a portion. The sample has 200,000 to 250,000 clones, 80% to 90% seen once. Input material: PBMCs or T cells enriched from blood (not recorded which). This sequence originates from a woman in her thirties or forties with acute COVID-19. The chain is built from TRBV28 and TRBJ1-4; 9 bases map to TRBD1. In DNA form, the CDR3 reads TGTGCCAGCAGTTTGGGTCTACAGGGGGCACGGAAACTGTTTTTT. Translated, it gives CASSLGLQGARKLFF.